This is a list of T cell receptor beta chains from one sample in a study of PD-1 blockade in classical Hodgkin lymphoma. Sequenced by immunoSEQ multiplex PCR; TCRdb stores in-frame clones only, minus some. The table lists approximately 60,000 clones, approximately 88% of them singletons. The input for sequencing was peripheral blood mononuclear cells (PBMCs), taken at baseline. These TCRs come from a human donor with classical Hodgkin lymphoma. Both conserved end residues are part of each CDR3. D genes are given only for firm matches. Clone size is stated in some rows and not others, as once, few, many or a class when expanded.

D: .
V: TRBV25-1
J: TRBJ2-7
size: .
CDR3: CASSEYGGGYEQYF
DNA: TGTGCCAGCAGTGAATATGGCGGCGGCTACGAGCAGTACTTC

D: .
V: TRBV7-3
J: TRBJ1-4
size: .
CDR3: CASSQNRLGGEKLFF
DNA: TGTGCCAGCAGCCAGAACAGGTTGGGTGGTGAAAAACTGTTTTTT

D: .
V: TRBV21-1
J: TRBJ1-4
size: .
CDR3: CASSNRRRPSNEKLFF
DNA: TGTGCCAGCAGCAATCGGAGAAGACCCTCTAATGAAAAACTGTTTTTT

D: .
V: TRBV28
J: TRBJ2-4
size: .
CDR3: CASSPAGGRNIQYF
DNA: TGTGCCAGCTCCCCGGCGGGCGGAAGAAACATTCAGTACTTC

D: .
V: TRBV30
J: TRBJ1-5
size: few
CDR3: CAWSVRGDQPQHF
DNA: TGTGCCTGGAGTGTACGTGGGGATCAGCCCCAGCATTTT

D: .
V: TRBV9
J: TRBJ1-5
size: .
CDR3: CASILQGTRNQPQHF
DNA: TGTGCCAGCATCTTACAAGGGACGCGCAATCAGCCCCAGCATTTT

D: .
V: TRBV5-1
J: TRBJ1-2
size: .
CDR3: CASSFGAGLFGHTF
DNA: TGCGCCAGCAGCTTTGGGGCAGGGTTATTCGGCCACACCTTC

D: TRBD1
V: TRBV29-1
J: TRBJ2-5
size: .
CDR3: CSVEVGGGETQYF
DNA: TGCAGCGTTGAAGTAGGGGGCGGTGAGACCCAGTACTTC

D: TRBD1
V: TRBV6-1
J: TRBJ1-2
size: .
CDR3: CASSLQGAGGYTF
DNA: TGTGCCAGCAGTCTGCAGGGGGCGGGTGGCTACACCTTC

D: TRBD1
V: TRBV10-3
J: TRBJ1-1
size: .
CDR3: CAIRPWAQGARTEAFF
DNA: TGTGCCATCCGGCCCTGGGCTCAGGGGGCGAGGACTGAAGCTTTCTTT

D: .
V: TRBV6-5
J: TRBJ1-5
size: .
CDR3: CASSQRGLGQPQHF
DNA: TGTGCCAGCAGTCAACGGGGACTGGGTCAGCCCCAGCATTTT

D: .
V: TRBV20-1
J: TRBJ2-7
size: .
CDR3: CSASEGYEQYF
DNA: TGCAGTGCTAGTGAGGGCTACGAACAGTACTTC

D: .
V: TRBV6-5
J: TRBJ2-7
size: .
CDR3: CASSYSRGSPSYEQYF
DNA: TGTGCCAGCAGTTACTCGCGGGGCTCCCCCTCCTACGAGCAGTACTTC

D: TRBD1
V: TRBV15
J: TRBJ1-4
size: once
CDR3: CATATGQGFEKLFF
DNA: TGTGCCACTGCCACGGGACAGGGCTTTGAAAAACTGTTTTTT

D: .
V: TRBV6-5
J: TRBJ1-3
size: .
CDR3: CASRTPGGSGNTIYF
DNA: TGTGCCAGCAGGACGCCGGGGGGTTCTGGAAACACCATATATTTT

D: .
V: TRBV19
J: TRBJ1-5
size: .
CDR3: CASSISLSGNQPQHF
DNA: TGTGCCAGTAGTATATCTCTCTCGGGCAATCAGCCCCAGCATTTT

D: .
V: TRBV10-3
J: TRBJ2-7
size: once
CDR3: CAISPSGDVVRMQYF
DNA: TGTGCCATCAGTCCCTCCGGGGACGTAGTACGAATGCAGTACTTC

D: TRBD1
V: TRBV5-6
J: TRBJ2-2
size: .
CDR3: CASSPGTGVGELFF
DNA: TGTGCCAGCAGCCCCGGGACAGGGGTCGGGGAGCTGTTTTTT

D: .
V: TRBV19
J: TRBJ2-7
size: .
CDR3: CASSNSLQYEQYF
DNA: TGTGCCAGTAGTAACTCCTTACAGTACGAGCAGTACTTC

D: TRBD2
V: TRBV9
J: TRBJ2-7
size: .
CDR3: CASSVGLAGPTTTYEQYF
DNA: TGTGCCAGCAGCGTCGGACTAGCGGGCCCAACAACCACCTACGAGCAGTACTTC

D: .
V: TRBV5-6
J: TRBJ1-2
size: .
CDR3: CASSYARTVLYGYTF
DNA: TGTGCCAGCAGTTACGCCAGGACAGTTTTATATGGCTACACCTTC

D: TRBD1
V: TRBV11-2
J: TRBJ1-6
size: .
CDR3: CASSPWGTANSPLHF
DNA: TGTGCCAGTTCCCCTTGGGGGACAGCGAATTCACCCCTCCACTTT

D: .
V: TRBV5-1
J: TRBJ2-5
size: .
CDR3: CASSFIGGQETQYF
DNA: TGCGCCAGCAGCTTCATAGGGGGCCAAGAGACCCAGTACTTC

D: TRBD2
V: TRBV7-3
J: TRBJ2-5
size: .
CDR3: CASSLWVAGELETQYF
DNA: TGTGCCAGCAGCTTATGGGTAGCGGGGGAGCTGGAGACCCAGTACTTC

D: .
V: TRBV7-9
J: TRBJ1-2
size: .
CDR3: CASSLAGSGYTF
DNA: TGTGCCAGCAGCTTAGCGGGGAGCGGCTACACCTTC

D: .
V: TRBV11-2
J: TRBJ2-2
size: .
CDR3: CASSFSRVDTGELFF
DNA: TGTGCCAGCAGCTTTTCCAGGGTGGACACCGGGGAGCTGTTTTTT

D: .
V: TRBV5-1
J: TRBJ2-7
size: .
CDR3: CASSLEDSSYEQYF
DNA: TGCGCCAGCAGCTTGGAGGACAGCTCCTACGAGCAGTACTTC

D: .
V: TRBV19
J: TRBJ1-4
size: .
CDR3: CASSPSTPGKVKLFF
DNA: TGTGCCAGTAGTCCTAGCACCCCAGGGAAGGTAAAACTGTTTTTT

D: .
V: TRBV2
J: TRBJ2-4
size: .
CDR3: CASSHTLAKNIQYF
DNA: TGTGCCAGCAGCCATACGTTAGCCAAAAACATTCAGTACTTC

D: TRBD1
V: TRBV5-1
J: TRBJ1-1
size: .
CDR3: CASSLGTGSGAFF
DNA: TGCGCCAGCAGCTTAGGGACAGGGAGCGGAGCTTTCTTT

D: .
V: TRBV29-1
J: TRBJ2-2
size: .
CDR3: CSAMGTFAGELFF
DNA: TGCAGCGCTATGGGGACATTTGCCGGGGAGCTGTTTTTT

D: TRBD1
V: TRBV16
J: TRBJ1-2
size: .
CDR3: CASSDRGLNYGYTF
DNA: TGTGCCAGCAGCGACAGGGGGCTAAACTATGGCTACACCTTC

D: .
V: TRBV5-1
J: TRBJ2-5
size: .
CDR3: CASSLGLGQETQYF
DNA: TGCGCCAGCAGCTTGGGGCTAGGGCAAGAGACCCAGTACTTC

D: TRBD2
V: TRBV6-5
J: TRBJ2-7
size: once
CDR3: CASSYSSRGGYEQYF
DNA: TGTGCCAGCAGTTACTCGAGTCGGGGGGGCTACGAGCAGTACTTC

D: .
V: TRBV7-6
J: TRBJ1-5
size: .
CDR3: CASSLDRAQPQHF
DNA: TGTGCCAGCAGCTTAGACAGGGCTCAGCCCCAGCATTTT

D: .
V: TRBV11-2
J: TRBJ2-2
size: few
CDR3: CASSFGALTGELFF
DNA: TGTGCCAGCAGCTTCGGGGCTCTCACCGGGGAGCTGTTTTTT

D: .
V: TRBV9
J: TRBJ2-1
size: .
CDR3: CASSPSRVLYNEQFF
DNA: TGTGCCAGCAGCCCCTCGAGGGTACTCTACAATGAGCAGTTCTTC

D: .
V: TRBV6-1
J: TRBJ2-7
size: .
CDR3: CASSRGYEQYF
DNA: TGTGCCAGCTCCAGGGGCTACGAGCAGTACTTC

D: .
V: TRBV5-6
J: TRBJ2-4
size: .
CDR3: CASSLQGNIQYF
DNA: TGTGCCAGCAGCTTACAGGGCAACATTCAGTACTTC

D: .
V: TRBV30
J: TRBJ2-7
size: .
CDR3: CAWSAGVEQYF
DNA: TGTGCCTGGAGTGCAGGGGTCGAGCAGTACTTC

D: .
V: TRBV18
J: TRBJ1-2
size: .
CDR3: CASSTRQEPNYGYTF
DNA: TGTGCCAGCTCAACCCGACAGGAACCAAACTATGGCTACACCTTC

D: .
V: TRBV14
J: TRBJ2-1
size: .
CDR3: CASSQVASTNNEQFF
DNA: TGTGCCAGCAGCCAAGTGGCAAGTACCAACAATGAGCAGTTCTTC

D: .
V: TRBV9
J: TRBJ1-4
size: .
CDR3: CASSVGAFNEKLFF
DNA: TGTGCCAGCAGCGTGGGGGCTTTTAATGAAAAACTGTTTTTT

D: TRBD2
V: TRBV5-3
J: TRBJ2-7
size: .
CDR3: CASSWGGTKAYEQYF
DNA: TGTGCCAGCAGCTGGGGAGGGACTAAAGCCTACGAGCAGTACTTC

D: .
V: TRBV2
J: TRBJ2-7
size: .
CDR3: CASWDRRYEQYF
DNA: TGTGCCAGCTGGGACCGTCGCTACGAGCAGTACTTC

D: .
V: TRBV19
J: TRBJ2-7
size: .
CDR3: CASSMDGSYEQYF
DNA: TGTGCCAGTAGTATGGACGGATCCTACGAGCAGTACTTC

D: .
V: TRBV12-5
J: TRBJ2-1
size: .
CDR3: CASGIGGNEQFF
DNA: TGTGCTAGTGGGATAGGGGGCAATGAGCAGTTCTTC

D: TRBD1
V: TRBV6-4
J: TRBJ2-2
size: .
CDR3: CASSWDRANTGELFF
DNA: TGTGCCAGCTCCTGGGACAGGGCGAACACCGGGGAGCTGTTTTTT

D: .
V: TRBV2
J: TRBJ1-6
size: .
CDR3: CASSGEGRSLSPLHF
DNA: TGTGCCAGCAGTGGTGAGGGAAGAAGCCTTTCACCCCTCCACTTT

D: TRBD1
V: TRBV28
J: TRBJ2-7
size: .
CDR3: CASRGARGFEQYF
DNA: TGTGCCAGCAGGGGGGCCAGGGGGTTCGAGCAGTACTTC

D: .
V: TRBV19
J: TRBJ2-7
size: .
CDR3: CASSSPGEQYF
DNA: TGTGCCAGTAGCTCCCCCGGCGAGCAGTACTTC

D: .
V: TRBV11-3
J: TRBJ2-5
size: .
CDR3: CASSKGAAQETQYF
DNA: TGTGCCAGCAGCAAAGGGGCAGCCCAAGAGACCCAGTACTTC

D: TRBD1
V: TRBV4-2
J: TRBJ1-1
size: .
CDR3: CASTGQGVRNTEAFF
DNA: TGTGCCAGCACCGGACAGGGGGTTCGGAACACTGAAGCTTTCTTT

D: TRBD1
V: TRBV19
J: TRBJ1-1
size: .
CDR3: CASSADRESEAFF
DNA: TGTGCCAGTAGTGCGGACAGGGAATCTGAAGCTTTCTTT

D: .
V: TRBV6-1
J: TRBJ2-4
size: .
CDR3: CASSDWRAVAKNIQYF
DNA: TGTGCCAGCAGTGACTGGAGGGCTGTAGCCAAAAACATTCAGTACTTC

D: TRBD2
V: TRBV6-6
J: TRBJ2-5
size: .
CDR3: CASSYPASGGEETQYF
DNA: TGTGCCAGCAGTTACCCCGCTAGCGGGGGGGAAGAGACCCAGTACTTC

D: TRBD1
V: TRBV6-6
J: TRBJ1-2
size: .
CDR3: CASSPLDRGRGYTF
DNA: TGTGCCAGCAGTCCCCTTGACAGGGGGCGCGGCTACACCTTC

D: .
V: TRBV5-1
J: TRBJ2-7
size: .
CDR3: CASSLVSEQYF
DNA: TGCGCCAGCAGCTTGGTATCCGAGCAGTACTTC

D: .
V: TRBV6-5
J: TRBJ1-2
size: .
CDR3: CASSPMGDTGGYTF
DNA: TGTGCCAGCAGTCCCATGGGAGACACGGGTGGCTACACCTTC

D: .
V: TRBV5-4
J: TRBJ2-5
size: once
CDR3: CASSFLGDQETQYF
DNA: TGTGCCAGCAGCTTCCTCGGGGACCAAGAGACCCAGTACTTC